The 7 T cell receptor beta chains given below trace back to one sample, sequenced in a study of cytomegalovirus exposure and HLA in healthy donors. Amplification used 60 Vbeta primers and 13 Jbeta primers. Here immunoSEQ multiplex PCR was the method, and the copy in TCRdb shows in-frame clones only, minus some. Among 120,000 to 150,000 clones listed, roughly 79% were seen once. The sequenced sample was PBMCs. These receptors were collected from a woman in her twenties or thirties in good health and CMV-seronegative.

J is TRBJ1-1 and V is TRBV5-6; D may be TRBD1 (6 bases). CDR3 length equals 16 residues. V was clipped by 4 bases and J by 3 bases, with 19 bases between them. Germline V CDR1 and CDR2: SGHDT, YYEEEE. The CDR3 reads CASSPLGGGGDTEAFF. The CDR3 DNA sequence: TGTGCCAGCAGCCCTCTAGGAGGGGGGGGCGACACTGAAGCTTTCTTT.

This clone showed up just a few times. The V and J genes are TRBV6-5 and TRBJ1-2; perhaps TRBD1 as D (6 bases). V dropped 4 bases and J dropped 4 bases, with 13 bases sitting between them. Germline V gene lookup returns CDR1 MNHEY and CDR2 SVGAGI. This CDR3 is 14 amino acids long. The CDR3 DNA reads TGTGCCAGCAGTTTAGGGGGTGAAATCTATGGCTACACCTTC. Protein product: CASSLGGEIYGYTF.

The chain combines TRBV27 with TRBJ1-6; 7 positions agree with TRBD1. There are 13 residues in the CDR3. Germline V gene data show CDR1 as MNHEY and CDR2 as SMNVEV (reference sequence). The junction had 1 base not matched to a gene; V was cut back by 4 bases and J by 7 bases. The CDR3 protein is CASSSGQNSPLHF. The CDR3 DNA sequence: TGTGCCAGCAGTTCGGGACAGAATTCACCCCTCCACTTT.

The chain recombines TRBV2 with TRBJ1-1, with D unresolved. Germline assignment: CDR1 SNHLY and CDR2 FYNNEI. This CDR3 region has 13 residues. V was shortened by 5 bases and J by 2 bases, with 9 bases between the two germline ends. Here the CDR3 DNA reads TGTGCCAGCAGTTACGGGGAAAACACTGAAGCTTTCTTT. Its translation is CASSYGENTEAFF.

CDR3 bases: TGTGCCAGCAGTGAGGGACAGGGGAGAGAGACCCAGTACTTC. It encodes CASSEGQGRETQYF. The rearrangement uses TRBV6-1 and TRBJ2-5; 10 bases agree with TRBD1. The CDR3 contains 14 residues. Germline-derived CDR1 and CDR2 are MNHNS and SASEGT. Trimming at V came to 3 bases and at J to 4 bases, leaving 2 bases not matched to a gene.

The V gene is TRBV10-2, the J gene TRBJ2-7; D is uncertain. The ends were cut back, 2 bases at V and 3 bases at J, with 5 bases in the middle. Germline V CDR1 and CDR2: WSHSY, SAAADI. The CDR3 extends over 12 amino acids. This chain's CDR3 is CASSEVLYEQYF. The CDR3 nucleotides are TGCGCCAGCAGTGAGGTTCTCTACGAGCAGTACTTC.

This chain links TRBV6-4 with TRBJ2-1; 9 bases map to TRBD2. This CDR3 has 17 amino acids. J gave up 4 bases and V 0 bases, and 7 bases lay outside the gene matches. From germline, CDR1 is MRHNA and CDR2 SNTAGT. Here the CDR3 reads CASSDSPLAGKYNEQFF. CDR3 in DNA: TGTGCCAGCAGTGACTCCCCGCTAGCGGGGAAGTACAATGAGCAGTTCTTC.